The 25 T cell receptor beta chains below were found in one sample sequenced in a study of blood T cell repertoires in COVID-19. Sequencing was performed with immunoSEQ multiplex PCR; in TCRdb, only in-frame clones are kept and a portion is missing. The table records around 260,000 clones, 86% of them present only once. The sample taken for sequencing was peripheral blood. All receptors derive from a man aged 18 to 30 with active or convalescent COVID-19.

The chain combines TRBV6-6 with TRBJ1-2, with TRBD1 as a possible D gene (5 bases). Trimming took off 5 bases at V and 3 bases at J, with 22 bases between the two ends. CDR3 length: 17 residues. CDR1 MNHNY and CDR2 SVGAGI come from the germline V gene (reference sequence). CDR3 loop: CASSPPRPGDWDYGYTF. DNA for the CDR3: TGTGCCAGCAGTCCCCCGCGGCCTGGGGACTGGGACTATGGCTACACCTTC.

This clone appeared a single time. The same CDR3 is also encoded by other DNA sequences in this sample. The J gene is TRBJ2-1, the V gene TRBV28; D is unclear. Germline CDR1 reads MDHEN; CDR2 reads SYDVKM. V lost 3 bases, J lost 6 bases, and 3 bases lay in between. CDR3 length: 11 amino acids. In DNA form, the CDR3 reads TGTGCCAGCAGTTTCTCCAATGAGCAGTTCTTC. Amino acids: CASSFSNEQFF.

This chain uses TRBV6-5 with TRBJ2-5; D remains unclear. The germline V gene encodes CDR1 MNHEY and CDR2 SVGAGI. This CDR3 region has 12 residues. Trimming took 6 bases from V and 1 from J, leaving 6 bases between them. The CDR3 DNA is TGTGCCAGCAGCAGGTCCCAAGAGACCCAGTACTTC. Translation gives CASSRSQETQYF.

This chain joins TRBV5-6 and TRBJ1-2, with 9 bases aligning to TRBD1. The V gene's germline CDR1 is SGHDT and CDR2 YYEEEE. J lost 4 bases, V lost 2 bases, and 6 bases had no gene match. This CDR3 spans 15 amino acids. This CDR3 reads CASSFITGGFYGYTF. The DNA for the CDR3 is TGTGCCAGCAGCTTCATCACAGGGGGCTTCTATGGCTACACCTTC.

The CDR3 bases are TGTGCCACCAGTGACCCCACAGTCCCCTACGAGCAGTACTTC. It translates to CATSDPTVPYEQYF. The chain joins TRBV24-1 to TRBJ2-7; unclear D gene. The germline gives CDR1 KGHDR, CDR2 SFDVKD. This CDR3 comprises 14 residues. V lost 4 bases and J 2 bases, leaving 11 bases between the germline ends.

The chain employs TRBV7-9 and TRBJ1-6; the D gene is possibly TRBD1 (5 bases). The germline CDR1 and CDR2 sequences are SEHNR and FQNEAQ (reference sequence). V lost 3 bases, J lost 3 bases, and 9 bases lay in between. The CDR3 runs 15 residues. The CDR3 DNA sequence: TGTGCCAGCAGCTTCCAGGGTCACTATAATTCACCCCTCCACTTT. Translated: CASSFQGHYNSPLHF.

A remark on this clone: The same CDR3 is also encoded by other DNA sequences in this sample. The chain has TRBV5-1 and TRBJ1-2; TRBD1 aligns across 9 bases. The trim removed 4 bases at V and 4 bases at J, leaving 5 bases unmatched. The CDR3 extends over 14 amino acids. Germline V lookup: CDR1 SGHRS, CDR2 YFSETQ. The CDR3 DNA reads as TGCGCCAGCAGCCCGGGGACAGGGACCTATGGCTACACCTTC. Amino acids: CASSPGTGTYGYTF.

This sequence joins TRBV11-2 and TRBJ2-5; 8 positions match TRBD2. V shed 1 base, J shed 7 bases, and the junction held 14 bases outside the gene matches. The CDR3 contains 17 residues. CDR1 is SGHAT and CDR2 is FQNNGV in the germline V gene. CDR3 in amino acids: CASSLVSSGDPRGTQYF. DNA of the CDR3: TGTGCCAGCAGCTTAGTTAGTAGCGGGGACCCCCGCGGGACCCAGTACTTC.

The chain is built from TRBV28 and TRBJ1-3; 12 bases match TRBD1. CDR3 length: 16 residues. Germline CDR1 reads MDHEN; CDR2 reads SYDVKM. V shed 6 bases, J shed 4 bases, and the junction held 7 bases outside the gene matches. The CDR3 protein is CASRRGTGGRGNTIYF. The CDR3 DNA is TGTGCCAGCAGACGAGGGACAGGGGGCAGGGGAAACACCATATATTTT.

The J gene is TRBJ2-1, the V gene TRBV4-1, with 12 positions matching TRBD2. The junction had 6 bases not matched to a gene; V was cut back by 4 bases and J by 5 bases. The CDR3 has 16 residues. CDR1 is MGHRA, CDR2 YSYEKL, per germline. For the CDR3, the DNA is TGCGCCAGCAGCCGCCAACTAGCGGGGGGCCACAATGAGCAGTTCTTC. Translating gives CASSRQLAGGHNEQFF.

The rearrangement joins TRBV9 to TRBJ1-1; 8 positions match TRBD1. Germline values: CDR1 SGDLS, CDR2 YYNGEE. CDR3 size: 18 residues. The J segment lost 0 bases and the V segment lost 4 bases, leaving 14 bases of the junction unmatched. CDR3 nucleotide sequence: TGTGCCAGCAGCCCTCGGACAGGGTGGAGCTCCATGAACACTGAAGCTTTCTTT. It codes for CASSPRTGWSSMNTEAFF.

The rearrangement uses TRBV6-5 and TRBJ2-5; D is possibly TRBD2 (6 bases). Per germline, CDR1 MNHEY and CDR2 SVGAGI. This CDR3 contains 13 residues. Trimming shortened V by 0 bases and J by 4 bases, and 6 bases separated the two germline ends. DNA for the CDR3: TGTGCCAGCAGTTACTCGGGGGGAGAGACCCAGTACTTC. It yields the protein CASSYSGGETQYF.

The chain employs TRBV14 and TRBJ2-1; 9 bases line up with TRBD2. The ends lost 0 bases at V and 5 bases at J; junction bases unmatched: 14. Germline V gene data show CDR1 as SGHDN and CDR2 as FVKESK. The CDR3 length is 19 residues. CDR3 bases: TGTGCCAGCAGCCAAGATCCGTGGCGGGAGGGTCGGCGAAACAATGAGCAGTTCTTC. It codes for CASSQDPWREGRRNNEQFF.

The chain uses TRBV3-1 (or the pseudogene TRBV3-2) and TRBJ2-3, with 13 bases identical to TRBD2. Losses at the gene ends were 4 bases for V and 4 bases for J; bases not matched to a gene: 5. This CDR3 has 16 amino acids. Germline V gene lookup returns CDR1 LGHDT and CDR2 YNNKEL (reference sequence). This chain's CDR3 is CASSPWTSGSSDTQYF. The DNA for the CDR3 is TGTGCCAGCAGCCCATGGACTAGCGGGAGTTCAGATACGCAGTATTTT.

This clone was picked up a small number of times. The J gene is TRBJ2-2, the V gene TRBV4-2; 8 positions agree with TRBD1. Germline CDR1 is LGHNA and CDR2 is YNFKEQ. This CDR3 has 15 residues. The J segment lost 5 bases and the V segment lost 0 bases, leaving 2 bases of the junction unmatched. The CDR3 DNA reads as TGTGCCAGCAGCCAAGAGGACAGGGTAACCGGGGAGCTGTTTTTT. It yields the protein CASSQEDRVTGELFF.

CDR3 in amino acids: CASSQDRGFAAFF. CDR3 nucleotides: TGCGCCAGCAGCCAAGATCGAGGGTTCGCTGCTTTCTTT. The genes are TRBV4-3 and TRBJ1-1, with D uncertain. This CDR3 region has 13 residues. Germline loops: CDR1 LGHNA, CDR2 YSLEER. V lost 0 bases, J lost 11 bases, and 13 bases lay in between.

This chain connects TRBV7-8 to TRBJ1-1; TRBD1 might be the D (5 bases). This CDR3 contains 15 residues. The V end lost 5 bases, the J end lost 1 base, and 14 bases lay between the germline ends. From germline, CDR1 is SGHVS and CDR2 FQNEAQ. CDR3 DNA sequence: TGTGCCAGCAGCGACACAGGTTACGGGAACACTGAAGCTTTCTTT. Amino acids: CASSDTGYGNTEAFF.

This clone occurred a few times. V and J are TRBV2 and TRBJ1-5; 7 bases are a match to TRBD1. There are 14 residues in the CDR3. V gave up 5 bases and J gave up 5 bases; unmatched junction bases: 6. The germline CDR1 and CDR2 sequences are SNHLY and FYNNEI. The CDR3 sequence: CASSMAGGYQPQHF. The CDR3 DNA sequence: TGTGCCAGCAGTATGGCAGGGGGATATCAGCCCCAGCATTTT.

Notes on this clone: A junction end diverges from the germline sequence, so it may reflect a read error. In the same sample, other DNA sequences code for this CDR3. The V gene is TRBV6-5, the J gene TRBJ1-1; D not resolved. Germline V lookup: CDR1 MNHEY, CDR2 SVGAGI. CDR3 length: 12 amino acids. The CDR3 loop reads CASSYSSGEAFF. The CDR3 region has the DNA TGCGCCAGCAGTTACTCGTCAGGTGAAGCTTTCTTT.

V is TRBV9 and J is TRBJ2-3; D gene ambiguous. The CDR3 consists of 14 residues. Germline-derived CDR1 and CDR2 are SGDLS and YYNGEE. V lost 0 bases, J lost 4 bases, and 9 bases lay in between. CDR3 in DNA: TGTGCCAGCAGCGTAGCCCCCTCGTCAGATACGCAGTATTTT. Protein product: CASSVAPSSDTQYF.

The CDR3 region is CASSGQGLYNEQFF. DNA of the CDR3: TGTGCCAGCAGTGGACAGGGCCTCTACAATGAGCAGTTCTTC. The J gene is TRBJ2-1, the V gene TRBV28; TRBD1 agrees at 8 bases. CDR1 MDHEN and CDR2 SYDVKM come from the germline V gene. Trimming cost V 5 bases and J 3 bases; bases outside gene matches: 3. The CDR3 spans 14 residues.

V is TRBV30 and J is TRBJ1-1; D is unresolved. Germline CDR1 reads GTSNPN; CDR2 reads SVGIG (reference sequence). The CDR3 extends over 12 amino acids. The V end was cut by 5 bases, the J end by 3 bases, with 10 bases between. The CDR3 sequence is CAWGLGDTEAFF. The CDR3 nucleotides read TGTGCCTGGGGACTCGGGGACACTGAAGCTTTCTTT.

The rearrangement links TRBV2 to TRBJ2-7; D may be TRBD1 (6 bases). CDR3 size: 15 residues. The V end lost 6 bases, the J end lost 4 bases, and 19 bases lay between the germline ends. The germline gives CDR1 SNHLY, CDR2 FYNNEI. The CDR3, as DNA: TGTGCCAGCAGGGAGGAAACCGGACAGCTATACGAGCAGTACTTC. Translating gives CASREETGQLYEQYF. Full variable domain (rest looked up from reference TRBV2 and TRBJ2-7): EPEVTQTPSHQVTQMGQEVILRCVPISNHLYFYWYRQILGQKVEFLVSFYNNEISEKSEIFDDQFSVERPDGSNFTLKIRSTKLEDSAMYFCASREETGQLYEQYFGPGTRLTVT.

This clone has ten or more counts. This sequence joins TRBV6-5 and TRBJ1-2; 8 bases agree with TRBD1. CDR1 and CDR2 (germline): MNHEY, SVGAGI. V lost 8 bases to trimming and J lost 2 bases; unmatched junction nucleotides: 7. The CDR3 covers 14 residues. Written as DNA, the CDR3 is TGTGCCAGCCACACGGACAGGGAGAACTATGGCTACACCTTC. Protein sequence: CASHTDRENYGYTF.

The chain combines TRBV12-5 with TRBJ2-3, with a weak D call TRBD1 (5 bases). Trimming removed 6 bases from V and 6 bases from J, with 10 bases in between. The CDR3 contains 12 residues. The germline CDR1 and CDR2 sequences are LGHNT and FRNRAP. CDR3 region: CASGTDSDTQYF. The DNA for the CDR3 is TGTGCTAGTGGGACAGACAGCGATACGCAGTATTTT.